A selection of T cell receptor beta chains follows, all from one sample in a study of T cell responses to AZD1222 COVID-19 vaccine. Measured with immunoSEQ multiplex PCR; TCRdb has only the in-frame clones, and not every one. The sample holds 55,000 to 75,000 clones, approximately 91% seen once. The sample in question was peripheral blood, obtained on day 0 of AZD1222 vaccination. The receptors shown here come from an adult in good health. The CDR3 runs from the conserved cysteine through the conserved F or W. The order of the fields is J gene, D gene, clone size, V gene, CDR3 DNA, CDR3 protein. The D gene is left open where the match is weak. The size entry is marked missing in some rows and otherwise reads once, few, many or a size class.

>TRBJ1-5|NA|NA|TRBV18
TGTGCCAGCTCCTTGTCAGGTCAGCCCCAGCATTTT
CASSLSGQPQHF
>TRBJ2-3|NA|once|TRBV19
TGTGCCAGTAGTACGGGCCTCACGAGGACGCAGTATTTT
CASSTGLTRTQYF
>TRBJ1-1|NA|NA|TRBV13
TGTGCCAGCAGCTTAATAGGGTATGAAGCTTTCTTT
CASSLIGYEAFF
>TRBJ2-1|NA|NA|TRBV10-3
TGTGCCATCAGTGATAGCGGACCATCCTACAATGAGCAGTTCTTC
CAISDSGPSYNEQFF
>TRBJ1-3|TRBD1|NA|TRBV4-1
TGCGCCAGCAGCCAAGATTACAGGGGTGGAGACACCATATATTTT
CASSQDYRGGDTIYF
>TRBJ2-2|TRBD1|few|TRBV9
TGTGCCAGCAGCGCACGACCCCACGGACAGGGTATAACCGGGGAGCTGTTTTTT
CASSARPHGQGITGELFF
>TRBJ1-2|NA|NA|TRBV15
TGTGCCACCAGCAGAGATATGAGGGAAGGTGGCTACACCTTC
CATSRDMREGGYTF
>TRBJ2-7|NA|NA|TRBV19
TGTGCCAGTAGTACCATCGGGGGCAGCTACGAGCAGTACTTC
CASSTIGGSYEQYF
>TRBJ1-6|TRBD1|NA|TRBV3-1/TRBV3-2
TGTGCCAGCAGCCAAGCGGGGCAGGGGGGTCGGAATTCACCCCTCCACTTT
CASSQAGQGGRNSPLHF
>TRBJ2-1|NA|NA|TRBV11-3
TGTGCCAGCAGCTTAGACCGGGACAAGCAGTTCTTC
CASSLDRDKQFF
>TRBJ2-1|TRBD2|NA|TRBV2
TGTGCCAGCAGTGAAGCGTGGGCGGGAGGCCCCAGAGGCCATGAGCAGTTCTTC
CASSEAWAGGPRGHEQFF
>TRBJ2-7|TRBD2|NA|TRBV5-1
TGCGCCAGCAGCCAGACTAGCGCAAGCTACGAGCAGTACTTC
CASSQTSASYEQYF
>TRBJ2-3|NA|NA|TRBV27
TGTGCCAGCAGTCGAATCAGCGGCGGAAGAACTTTCACAGATACGCAGTATTTT
CASSRISGGRTFTDTQYF
>TRBJ1-2|NA|NA|TRBV10-3
TGTGCCATCAGTGAGTCGACCGGGGACGGCTACACCTTC
CAISESTGDGYTF
>TRBJ2-5|TRBD2|NA|TRBV29-1
TGCAGCGGTTTTAGGGAGACGGCGGGAGGGGGAAAGACCCAGTACTTC
CSGFRETAGGGKTQYF
>TRBJ1-3|NA|NA|TRBV12-3/TRBV12-4
TGTGCCAGCAGCGCCAGGGTTGGCACCATATATTTT
CASSARVGTIYF
>TRBJ2-1|NA|NA|TRBV19
TGTGCCAGTAGTATAGCTGGCTCAGCCGATGAGCAGTTCTTC
CASSIAGSADEQFF
>TRBJ1-2|NA|NA|TRBV18
TGTGCCAGCTCAGAGGGGCAGATCTATGGCTACACCTTC
CASSEGQIYGYTF
>TRBJ1-4|NA|NA|TRBV23-1
TGCGCCAGCAGTCCTCCGACCGGGGAGGGGGCAACTAATGAAAAACTGTTTTTT
CASSPPTGEGATNEKLFF
>TRBJ2-1|NA|NA|TRBV4-1
TGCGCCAGCAGCCAAGATAAAGGGCGGCCTGAGCAGTTCTTC
CASSQDKGRPEQFF